Listed below are T cell receptor beta chains from one sample, sequenced in a study of blood T cell repertoires in COVID-19. Assay: immunoSEQ multiplex PCR; the TCRdb copy retains only in-frame clones and omits some. The data hold about 240,000 clones, with roughly 87% observed a single time. The sequenced sample consisted of peripheral blood. The receptors derive from a man aged 60-69 years who had recovered from COVID-19. Each CDR3 is given without its conserved first and last residue. The D gene is left open where the match is weak. Where a row states a size, it is once, few, many or the class of an expanded clone; other rows omit it.

V: TRBV10-3
size: NA
D: TRBD1
J: TRBJ1-1
CDR3: AIKTGTANTEAF

V: TRBV30
size: once
D: NA
J: TRBJ1-6
CDR3: AWSVQGNSPLH

V: TRBV19
size: NA
D: TRBD1
J: TRBJ1-6
CDR3: ASSMTGGSPLH

V: TRBV4-2
size: NA
D: TRBD2
J: TRBJ2-2
CDR3: ASSRPRSSGGDTGELF

V: TRBV28
size: NA
D: TRBD1
J: TRBJ1-6
CDR3: ASSFRDRGNSPLH

V: TRBV15
size: NA
D: TRBD1
J: TRBJ2-1
CDR3: ATSRGDRVSNEQF

V: TRBV18
size: NA
D: NA
J: TRBJ1-5
CDR3: ASSPPGIAGQPQH

V: TRBV14
size: NA
D: NA
J: TRBJ1-1
CDR3: ASSQDGRTEAF

V: TRBV19
size: NA
D: TRBD1
J: TRBJ1-5
CDR3: ASSTTQGAGQPQH

V: TRBV5-1
size: NA
D: NA
J: TRBJ2-2
CDR3: ASSPGTNTGELF

V: TRBV28
size: NA
D: NA
J: TRBJ2-7
CDR3: ASRSGSKEQY

V: TRBV3-1/TRBV3-2
size: few
D: NA
J: TRBJ2-7
CDR3: ASSQDWANEQY

V: TRBV21-1
size: once
D: NA
J: TRBJ2-5
CDR3: ASKLKTRPQETQY

V: TRBV24-1
size: NA
D: TRBD1
J: TRBJ1-5
CDR3: ATSAPGQGRQPQH

V: TRBV19
size: NA
D: NA
J: TRBJ1-1
CDR3: ASSPNRQGTEAF

V: TRBV7-9
size: NA
D: TRBD1
J: TRBJ1-2
CDR3: ASSPNPGQGRYGYT

V: TRBV10-1
size: NA
D: TRBD1
J: TRBJ1-1
CDR3: ASSDGTVETTEAF

V: TRBV7-9
size: few
D: NA
J: TRBJ1-4
CDR3: ASSFRRVETNEKLF

V: TRBV6-5
size: NA
D: TRBD1
J: TRBJ1-2
CDR3: ASRRTGGDYGYT

V: TRBV6-6
size: few
D: NA
J: TRBJ1-5
CDR3: ASSRTGVHNQPQH

V: TRBV30
size: NA
D: TRBD1
J: TRBJ1-1
CDR3: ALNRDRGDAEAF

V: TRBV28
size: NA
D: TRBD1
J: TRBJ1-2
CDR3: ASDTGTGPLLTYGYT

V: TRBV6-5
size: NA
D: TRBD1
J: TRBJ2-1
CDR3: ASNKGQGFNEQF

V: TRBV24-1
size: NA
D: NA
J: TRBJ1-6
CDR3: ATSDFGDGSPLH

V: TRBV20-1
size: NA
D: NA
J: TRBJ1-5
CDR3: SASSPWTLNQPQH

V: TRBV3-1/TRBV3-2
size: once
D: NA
J: TRBJ2-4
CDR3: ASSQARIAKNIQY

V: TRBV6-5
size: NA
D: TRBD2
J: TRBJ2-5
CDR3: ASSVAGGETQY

V: TRBV2
size: NA
D: TRBD2
J: TRBJ2-5
CDR3: ASSAASGGAETQY

V: TRBV9
size: NA
D: TRBD2
J: TRBJ2-7
CDR3: ASSLGSGGLYEQY

V: TRBV7-9
size: NA
D: TRBD2
J: TRBJ2-3
CDR3: ASSRGVGSTDTQY

V: TRBV27
size: NA
D: NA
J: TRBJ1-2
CDR3: ASSLGRNYGYT

V: TRBV29-1
size: NA
D: NA
J: TRBJ1-2
CDR3: SVGPTGPSYGYT

V: TRBV5-1
size: NA
D: NA
J: TRBJ2-2
CDR3: ASSLDYTGELF

V: TRBV7-8
size: once
D: NA
J: TRBJ1-3
CDR3: ASSLVSGAGNTIY

V: TRBV24-1
size: NA
D: TRBD2
J: TRBJ2-7
CDR3: ATSDSSGRSSYEQY

V: TRBV9
size: NA
D: TRBD2
J: TRBJ2-2
CDR3: ASSERGRENTGELF

V: TRBV27
size: once
D: NA
J: TRBJ2-7
CDR3: ATRTAGFYEQY

V: TRBV3-1/TRBV3-2
size: NA
D: NA
J: TRBJ2-2
CDR3: ASSQRRGVHTGELF

V: TRBV2
size: NA
D: NA
J: TRBJ1-1
CDR3: ASSERRLNTEAF

V: TRBV5-1
size: NA
D: TRBD1
J: TRBJ1-5
CDR3: ASSIQGAVGQPQH

V: TRBV9
size: NA
D: NA
J: TRBJ2-7
CDR3: ASSVGTKPYEQY

V: TRBV2
size: NA
D: NA
J: TRBJ1-6
CDR3: ASRQGTTGSPLH